These T cell receptor beta chains were read from a single sample in a study of T-cell memory formation after mild COVID-19. A single record per CDR3 protein comes from TCRdb applying MiXCR to the 5' RACE reads. The sample includes approximately 390,000 distinct CDR3 sequences, more than 15% of them seen just once. Sequencing input: PBMCs or a T cell subset sorted from them (not recorded which). All receptors come from a young man who had mild COVID-19 (a few samples of this study predate the infection). Cell type and time point are not known. Each CDR3 is given with its conserved first and last residue. The D gene is left open where the match is weak. The size field is filled for only some rows; it gives once, few, many or a size class.

>TRBV20-1|TRBJ1-1|.|.
TGCAGTGCTAGACCATTACAGGGAGAAACGGAAGCTTTCTTT
CSARPLQGETEAFF
>TRBV24-1|TRBJ1-1|.|.
TGTGCCACCAGTGATTACGGCAGGGTGGGCGCTTTCTTT
CATSDYGRVGAFF
>TRBV6-2/TRBV6-3|TRBJ2-2|.|.
TGTGCCAGCAGACCCCCGGGACTTTCCACCGGGGAGCTGTTTTTT
CASRPPGLSTGELFF
>TRBV28|TRBJ2-3|.|.
TGTGCCGGCAGAGGGAGCACAGATACGCAGTATTTT
CAGRGSTDTQYF
>TRBV12-3/TRBV12-4|TRBJ2-3|TRBD2|many
TGTGCCAGCAGTCGGAGCGGGGGGGCATCAGATACGCAGTATTTT
CASSRSGGASDTQYF
>TRBV12-3/TRBV12-4|TRBJ2-3|TRBD2|few
TGTGCCAGCAGTTTAATGTCCGGGGGGAAGCAGTATTTT
CASSLMSGGKQYF
>TRBV12-3/TRBV12-4|TRBJ1-3|.|many
TGTGCCAGCGGGGGGCCATTAGCTGGAAACACCATATATTTT
CASGGPLAGNTIYF
>TRBV4-1|TRBJ1-5|TRBD1|.
TGCGCCAGCAGCCAAACCCACAGGGGGAGCAATCAGCCCCAGCATTTT
CASSQTHRGSNQPQHF
>TRBV4-3|TRBJ2-4|.|few
TGCGCCAGCAGCCAAGGACCGAAAAACATTCAGTACTTC
CASSQGPKNIQYF
>TRBV27|TRBJ1-2|TRBD1|few
TGTGCCAGCAGCTCCGGACAGGGCCCATTTGGCTACACCTTC
CASSSGQGPFGYTF
>TRBV7-8|TRBJ2-2|.|few
TGTGCCAGCAGCTACCTGACTAGGCCCGGGGAGCTGTTTTTT
CASSYLTRPGELFF
>TRBV20-1|TRBJ1-2|.|few
TGCAGTGCTAGACTGTTTGATGGCTACACCTTC
CSARLFDGYTF
>TRBV7-3|TRBJ2-2|.|many
TGTGCCAGCAGCCGGACTGTTAACACCGGGGAGCTGTTTTTT
CASSRTVNTGELFF
>TRBV12-3/TRBV12-4|TRBJ2-1|.|many
TGTGCCAGCAGCTTAGGTGGACCGTACAATGAGCAGTTCTTC
CASSLGGPYNEQFF
>TRBV4-1|TRBJ2-1|TRBD2|few
TGCGCCAGCAGCCAGAAGCGGGGGGCCAGCAATGAGCAGTTCTTC
CASSQKRGASNEQFF
>TRBV12-5|TRBJ1-5|.|few
TGTGCTAGTGGTTTCGGCCCCATTCAGCCCCAGCATTTT
CASGFGPIQPQHF
>TRBV5-1|TRBJ2-1|TRBD1|many
TGCGCCAGCAGCCGAGACAGGGTTGGTTCCTACAATGAGCAGTTCTTC
CASSRDRVGSYNEQFF
>TRBV6-2/TRBV6-3|TRBJ1-2|.|many
TGTGCCAGCAGTTACTCGTTTCGTAAAAACAGGGACTATGGCTACACCTTC
CASSYSFRKNRDYGYTF
>TRBV6-6|TRBJ1-4|.|few
TGTGCCAGCAGTTACCGTATTAATGAAAAACTGTTTTTT
CASSYRINEKLFF
>TRBV5-1|TRBJ2-3|.|.
TGCGCCAGCAGAAGGCGGGACGGCACAGATACGCAGTATTTT
CASRRRDGTDTQYF
>TRBV7-9|TRBJ1-3|.|few
TGTGCCAGCAGCTTCTTGGCGAGCTCTGGAAACACCATATATTTT
CASSFLASSGNTIYF
>TRBV27|TRBJ2-1|TRBD2|.
TGTGCCAGCAGTTCAATACTAGCGGGGCTATCCTACAATGAGCAGTTCTTC
CASSSILAGLSYNEQFF
>TRBV19|TRBJ2-3|TRBD1|few
TGTGCCAGTAGCTTACAGGGGGCGCCTGGAGATACGCAGTATTTT
CASSLQGAPGDTQYF
>TRBV7-8|TRBJ2-5|TRBD2|.
TGTGCCAGCAGCCCGACACGAACTAGCGGGGGCCGAGGAGAGACCCAGTACTTC
CASSPTRTSGGRGETQYF
>TRBV3-1|TRBJ2-5|TRBD1|.
TGTGCCAGCAGCCAAGACTGGGACAGTGAAACCCAGTACTTC
CASSQDWDSETQYF
>TRBV20-1|TRBJ2-7|.|.
TGCAGTGCTAGAGCCGGCCGCTCGGTGAGGGGCGAGCAGTACTTC
CSARAGRSVRGEQYF
>TRBV5-1|TRBJ2-7|.|.
TGCGCCAGCAGCTTGTTTTATGGGGCCGAGCAGTACTTC
CASSLFYGAEQYF
>TRBV6-2/TRBV6-3|TRBJ2-6|.|.
TGTGCCAGCAGTGGGACGGAGAGCTCTGGGGCCAACGTCCTGACTTTC
CASSGTESSGANVLTF
>TRBV19|TRBJ2-3|TRBD1|.
TGTGCCAGTAGTATCTATCACAGGGGCGGCACAGATACGCAGTATTTT
CASSIYHRGGTDTQYF
>TRBV12-3/TRBV12-4|TRBJ2-1|.|.
TGTGCCAGCAGTTCCCCCTCCAATGAGCAGTTCTTC
CASSSPSNEQFF
>TRBV7-6|TRBJ2-1|.|few
TGTGCCAGCAGCTTAGCTTTGGACGAACAGTTCTTC
CASSLALDEQFF
>TRBV29-1|TRBJ2-7|TRBD1|.
TGCAGCGTATCCGGGACAGGGCTTTTCGAGCAGTACTTC
CSVSGTGLFEQYF
>TRBV29-1|TRBJ1-5|.|.
TGCAGCGTTGAAGAAGGACAGTCGAATCAGCCCCAGCATTTT
CSVEEGQSNQPQHF
>TRBV7-2|TRBJ1-2|.|few
TGTGCCAGCAGCTTAGCAGTTTCACAGGCAATAACCTCCACCGGTGGCTACACCTTC
CASSLAVSQAITSTGGYTF
>TRBV7-2|TRBJ2-1|.|.
TGTGCCAGCAGCCTAGCCTTGGCTGCGACTAGTGAACACAATGAGCAGTTCTTC
CASSLALAATSEHNEQFF